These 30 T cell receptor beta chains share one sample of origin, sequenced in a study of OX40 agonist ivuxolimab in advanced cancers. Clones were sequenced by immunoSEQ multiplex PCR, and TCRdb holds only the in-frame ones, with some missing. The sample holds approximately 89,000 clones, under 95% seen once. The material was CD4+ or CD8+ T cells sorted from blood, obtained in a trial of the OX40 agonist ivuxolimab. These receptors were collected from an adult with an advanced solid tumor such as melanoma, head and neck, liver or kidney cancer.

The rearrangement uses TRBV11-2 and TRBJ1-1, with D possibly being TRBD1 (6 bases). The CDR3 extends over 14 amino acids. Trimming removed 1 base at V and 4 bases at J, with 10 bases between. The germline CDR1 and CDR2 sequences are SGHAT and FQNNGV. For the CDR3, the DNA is TGTGCCAGCAGCTTAGCCCAGGGGAGCACTGAAGCTTTCTTT. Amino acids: CASSLAQGSTEAFF.

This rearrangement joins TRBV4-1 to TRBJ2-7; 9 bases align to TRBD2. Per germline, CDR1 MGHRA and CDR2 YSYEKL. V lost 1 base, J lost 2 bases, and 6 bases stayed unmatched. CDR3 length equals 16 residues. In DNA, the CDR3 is TGCGCCAGCAGCCAAGGGCCCCTAGCGGGGACCTACGAGCAGTACTTC. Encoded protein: CASSQGPLAGTYEQYF.

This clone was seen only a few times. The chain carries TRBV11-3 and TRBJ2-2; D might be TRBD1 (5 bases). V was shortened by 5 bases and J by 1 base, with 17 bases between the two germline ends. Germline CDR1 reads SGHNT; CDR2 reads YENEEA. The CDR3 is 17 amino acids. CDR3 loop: CASSPPIQGKNTGELFF. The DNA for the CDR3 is TGTGCCAGCAGCCCACCTATCCAGGGAAAGAACACCGGGGAGCTGTTTTTT.

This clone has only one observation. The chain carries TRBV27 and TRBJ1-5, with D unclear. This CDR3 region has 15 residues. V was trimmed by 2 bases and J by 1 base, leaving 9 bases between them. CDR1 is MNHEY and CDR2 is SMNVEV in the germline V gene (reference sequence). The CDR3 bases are TGTGCCAGCAGTTTACACCGGCTAAGCAATCAGCCCCAGCATTTT. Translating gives CASSLHRLSNQPQHF.

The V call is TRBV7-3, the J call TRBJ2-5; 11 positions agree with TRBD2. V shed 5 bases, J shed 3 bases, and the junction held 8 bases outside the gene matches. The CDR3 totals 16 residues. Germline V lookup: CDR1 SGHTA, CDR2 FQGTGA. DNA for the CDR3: TGTGCCAGCAGCAAGACTAGCGGGGCACCTGAAGAGACCCAGTACTTC. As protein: CASSKTSGAPEETQYF.

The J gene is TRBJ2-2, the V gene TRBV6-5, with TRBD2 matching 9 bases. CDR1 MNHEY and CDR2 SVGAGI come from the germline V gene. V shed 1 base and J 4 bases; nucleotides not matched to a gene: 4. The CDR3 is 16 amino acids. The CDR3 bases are TGTGCCAGCAGTTACTGGCGGGGGGGCCGCACCGGGGAGCTGTTTTTT. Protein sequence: CASSYWRGGRTGELFF.

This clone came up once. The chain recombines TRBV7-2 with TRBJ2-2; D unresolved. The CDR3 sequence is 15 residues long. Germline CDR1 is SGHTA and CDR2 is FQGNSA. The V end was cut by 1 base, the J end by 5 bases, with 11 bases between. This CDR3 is CASSLVGIGTGELFF. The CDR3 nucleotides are TGTGCCAGCAGCTTAGTGGGGATTGGGACCGGGGAGCTGTTTTTT.

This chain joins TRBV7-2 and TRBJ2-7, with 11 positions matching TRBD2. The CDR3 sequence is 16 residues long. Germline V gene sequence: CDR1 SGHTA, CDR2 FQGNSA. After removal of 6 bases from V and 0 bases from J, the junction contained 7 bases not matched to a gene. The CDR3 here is CASSASGGLTSYEQYF. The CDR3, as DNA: TGTGCCAGCAGTGCTAGCGGGGGGTTAACCTCCTACGAGCAGTACTTC.

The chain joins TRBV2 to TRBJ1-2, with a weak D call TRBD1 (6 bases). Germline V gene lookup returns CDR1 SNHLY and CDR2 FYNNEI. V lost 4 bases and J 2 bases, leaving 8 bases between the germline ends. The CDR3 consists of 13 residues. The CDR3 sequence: CASSGQGNYGYTF. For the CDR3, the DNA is TGTGCCAGCAGTGGGCAGGGGAACTATGGCTACACCTTC.

The CDR3 sequence is CASRGSGTPLNEQFF. The CDR3 DNA reads as TGTGCCAGTAGGGGTAGCGGGACCCCCCTCAATGAGCAGTTCTTC. The V and J genes are TRBV19 and TRBJ2-1, with 8 positions matching TRBD2. CDR1 and CDR2 (germline): LNHDA, SQIVND (reference sequence). CDR3 length equals 15 residues. After removal of 6 bases from V and 6 bases from J, the junction contained 10 bases not matched to a gene.

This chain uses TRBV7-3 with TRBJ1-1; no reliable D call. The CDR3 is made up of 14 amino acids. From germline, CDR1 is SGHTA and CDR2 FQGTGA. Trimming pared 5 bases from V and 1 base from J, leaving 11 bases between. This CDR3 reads CASSPNSGNTEAFF. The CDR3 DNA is TGTGCCAGCAGCCCAAATTCGGGGAACACTGAAGCTTTCTTT. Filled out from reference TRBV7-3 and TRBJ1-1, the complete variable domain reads GAGVSQTPSNKVTEKGKYVELRCDPISGHTALYWYRQSLGQGPEFLIYFQGTGAADDSGLPNDRFFAVRPEGSVSTLKIQRTERGDSAVYLCASSPNSGNTEAFFGQGTRLTVV.

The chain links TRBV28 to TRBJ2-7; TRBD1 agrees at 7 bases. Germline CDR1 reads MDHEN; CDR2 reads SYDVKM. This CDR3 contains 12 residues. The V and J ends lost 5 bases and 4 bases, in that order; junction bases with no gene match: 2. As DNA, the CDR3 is TGTGCCAGCAGTATACAGGGGTACGAGCAGTACTTC. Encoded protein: CASSIQGYEQYF.

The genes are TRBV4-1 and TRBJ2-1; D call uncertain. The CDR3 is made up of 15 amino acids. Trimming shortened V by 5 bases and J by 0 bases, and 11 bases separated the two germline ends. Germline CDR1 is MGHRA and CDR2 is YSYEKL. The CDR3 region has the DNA TGCGCCAGCAGCGACACAACCCGCTCCTACAATGAGCAGTTCTTC. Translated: CASSDTTRSYNEQFF.

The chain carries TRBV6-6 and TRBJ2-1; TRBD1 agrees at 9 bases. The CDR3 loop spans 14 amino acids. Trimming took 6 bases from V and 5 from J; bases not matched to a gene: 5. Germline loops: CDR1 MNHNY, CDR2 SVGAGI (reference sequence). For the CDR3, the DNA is TGTGCCAGCAGACGAGGGACAGGGAACAATGAGCAGTTCTTC. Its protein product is CASRRGTGNNEQFF.

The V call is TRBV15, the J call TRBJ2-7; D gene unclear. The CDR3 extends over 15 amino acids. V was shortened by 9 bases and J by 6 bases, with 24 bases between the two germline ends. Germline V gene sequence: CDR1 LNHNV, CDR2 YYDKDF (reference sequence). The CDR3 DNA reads TGTGCCACTAGAATGGCACAATCCTCCCTTGTCGAGCAGTACTTC. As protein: CATRMAQSSLVEQYF.

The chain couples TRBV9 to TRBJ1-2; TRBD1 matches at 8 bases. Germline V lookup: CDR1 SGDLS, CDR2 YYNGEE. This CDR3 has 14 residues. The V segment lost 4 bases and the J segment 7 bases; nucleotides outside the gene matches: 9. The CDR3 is CASSPQQGAFGYTF. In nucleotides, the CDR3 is TGTGCCAGCAGCCCCCAGCAGGGGGCGTTTGGCTACACCTTC.

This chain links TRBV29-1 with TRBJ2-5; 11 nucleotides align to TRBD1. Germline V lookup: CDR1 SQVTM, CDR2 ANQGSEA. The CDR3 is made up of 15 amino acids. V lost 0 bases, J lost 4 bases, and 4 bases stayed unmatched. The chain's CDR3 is CSVEDQDRGRETQYF. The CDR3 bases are TGCAGCGTTGAAGATCAGGACAGGGGGCGAGAGACCCAGTACTTC.

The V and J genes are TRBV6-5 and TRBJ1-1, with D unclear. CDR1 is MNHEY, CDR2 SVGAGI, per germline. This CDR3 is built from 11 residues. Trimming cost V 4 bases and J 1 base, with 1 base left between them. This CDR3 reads CASSWNTEAFF. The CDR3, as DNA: TGTGCCAGCAGTTGGAACACTGAAGCTTTCTTT.

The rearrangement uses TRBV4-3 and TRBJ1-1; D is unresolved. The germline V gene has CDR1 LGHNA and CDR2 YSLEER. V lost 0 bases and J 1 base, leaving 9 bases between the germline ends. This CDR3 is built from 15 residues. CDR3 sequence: CASSQDPRQNTEAFF. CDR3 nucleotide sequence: TGCGCCAGCAGCCAAGATCCGAGACAGAACACTGAAGCTTTCTTT.

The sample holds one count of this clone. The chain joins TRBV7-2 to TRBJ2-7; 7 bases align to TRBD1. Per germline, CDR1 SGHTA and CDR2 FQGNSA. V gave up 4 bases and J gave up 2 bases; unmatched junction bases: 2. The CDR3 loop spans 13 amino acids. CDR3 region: CASSSGQTYEQYF. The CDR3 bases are TGTGCCAGCAGCTCGGGACAGACCTACGAGCAGTACTTC.

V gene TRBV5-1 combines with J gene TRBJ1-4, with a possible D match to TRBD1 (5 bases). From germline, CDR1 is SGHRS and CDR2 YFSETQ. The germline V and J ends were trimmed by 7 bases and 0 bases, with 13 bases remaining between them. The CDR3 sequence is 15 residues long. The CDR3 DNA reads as TGCGCCAGCTCCAGACAGCTAGCAACTAATGAAAAACTGTTTTTT. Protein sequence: CASSRQLATNEKLFF.

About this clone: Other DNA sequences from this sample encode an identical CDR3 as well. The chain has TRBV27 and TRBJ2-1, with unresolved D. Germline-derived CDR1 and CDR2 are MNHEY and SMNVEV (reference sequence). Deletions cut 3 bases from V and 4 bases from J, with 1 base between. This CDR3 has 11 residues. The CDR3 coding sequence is TGTGCCAGCAGTTTTTACAATGAGCAGTTCTTC. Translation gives CASSFYNEQFF.

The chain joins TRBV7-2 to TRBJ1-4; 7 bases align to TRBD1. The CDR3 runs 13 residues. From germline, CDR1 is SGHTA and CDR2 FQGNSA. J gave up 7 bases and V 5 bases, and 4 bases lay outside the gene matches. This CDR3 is CASSEGQSEKLFF. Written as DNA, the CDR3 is TGTGCCAGCAGCGAGGGACAGTCTGAAAAACTGTTTTTT.

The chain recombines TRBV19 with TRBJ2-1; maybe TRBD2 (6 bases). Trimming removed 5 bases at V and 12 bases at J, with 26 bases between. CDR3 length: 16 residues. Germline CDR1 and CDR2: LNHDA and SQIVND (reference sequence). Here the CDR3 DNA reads TGTGCCAGTAGTCTGCGGGATCTTGCGGGGAATAGGAGGCAGTTCTTC. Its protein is CASSLRDLAGNRRQFF.

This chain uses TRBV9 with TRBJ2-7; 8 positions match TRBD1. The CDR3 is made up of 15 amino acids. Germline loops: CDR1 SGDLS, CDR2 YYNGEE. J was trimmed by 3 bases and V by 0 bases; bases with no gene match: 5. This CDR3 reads CASSVDVQGVYEQYF. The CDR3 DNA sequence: TGTGCCAGCAGCGTAGACGTACAGGGGGTCTACGAGCAGTACTTC.

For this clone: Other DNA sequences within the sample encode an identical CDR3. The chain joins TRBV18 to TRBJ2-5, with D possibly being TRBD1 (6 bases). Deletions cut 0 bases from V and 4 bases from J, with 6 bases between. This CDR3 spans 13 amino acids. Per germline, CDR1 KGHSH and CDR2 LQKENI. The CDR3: CASSPPGGETQYF. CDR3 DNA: TGTGCCAGCTCACCACCAGGGGGAGAGACCCAGTACTTC. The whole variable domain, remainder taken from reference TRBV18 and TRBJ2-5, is NAGVMQNPRHLVRRRGQEARLRCSPMKGHSHVYWYRQLPEEGLKFMVYLQKENIIDESGMPKERFSAEFPKEGPSILRIQQVVRGDSAAYFCASSPPGGETQYFGPGTRLLVL.

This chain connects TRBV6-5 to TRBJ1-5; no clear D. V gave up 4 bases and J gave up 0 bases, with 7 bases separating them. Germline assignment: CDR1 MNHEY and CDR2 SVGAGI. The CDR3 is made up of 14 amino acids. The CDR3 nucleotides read TGTGCCAGCAGTTTCCACGGTAGCAATCAGCCCCAGCATTTT. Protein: CASSFHGSNQPQHF.

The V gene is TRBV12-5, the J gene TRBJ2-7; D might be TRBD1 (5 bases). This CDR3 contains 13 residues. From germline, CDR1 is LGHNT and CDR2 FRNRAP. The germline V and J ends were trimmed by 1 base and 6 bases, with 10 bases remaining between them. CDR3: CASGLGQGFEQYF. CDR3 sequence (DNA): TGTGCTAGTGGTTTGGGGCAGGGTTTCGAGCAGTACTTC.

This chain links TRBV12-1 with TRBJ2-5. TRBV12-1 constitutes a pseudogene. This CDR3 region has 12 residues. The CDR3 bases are TGTGCCAGCAGCTTTCATTCAAGGACCCAGTACTTC. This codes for CASSFHSRTQYF.

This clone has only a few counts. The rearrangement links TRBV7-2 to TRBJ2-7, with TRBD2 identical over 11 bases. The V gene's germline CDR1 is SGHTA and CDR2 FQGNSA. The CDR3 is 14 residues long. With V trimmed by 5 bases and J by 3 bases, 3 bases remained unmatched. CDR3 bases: TGTGCCAGCAGCCGGACTAGCGGGTTCTACGAGCAGTACTTC. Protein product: CASSRTSGFYEQYF.